A single T cell receptor (beta chain) is shown here with its context. As yet, its antigen is unknown. This entry belongs to a study of cytomegalovirus exposure and HLA in healthy donors. Points from the study as a whole: Reported performance of the classifier showed diagnosis of cytomegalovirus status with high specificity and sensitivity.

V lost 2 bases, J lost 4 bases, and 8 bases stayed unmatched. The CDR3 is made up of 16 amino acids. Germline loops: CDR1 MNHEY, CDR2 SVGAGI. 60 Vbeta and 13 Jbeta primers were used in PCR. The protocol was immunoSEQ multiplex PCR, while the TCRdb copy is restricted to in-frame clones and leaves out a portion. The sample consists of about 180,000 clones, about four fifths of them appearing once. This chain links TRBV6-5 with TRBJ2-3; TRBD2 aligns across 8 bases. This TCR came from a girl aged 5-17 years in good health and CMV-seropositive. Specimen: PBMCs. DNA for the CDR3: TGTGCCAGCAGTTACACACCGGGACTAGACGCAGATACGCAGTATTTT. The encoded protein is CASSYTPGLDADTQYF.